A selection of T cell receptor beta chains follows, all from one sample in a study of T cells after somatic rescue of genetic block. Data came from immunoSEQ multiplex PCR; TCRdb stores just in-frame clones and leaves some out. The sample has around 100,000 clones, around nine tenths seen once; the top ten hold 1.4%. Sample: peripheral blood mononuclear cells (PBMCs). These receptors came from a woman under 30. CDR3s include the opening cysteine and the closing phenylalanine or tryptophan. D genes are given only for firm matches. Some rows mark clone size as missing; the rest say once, few, many or name a class of expanded clone.

v_gene: TRBV6-1
j_gene: TRBJ1-6
abundance: few
d_gene: TRBD1
CDR3aa: CASSESGTGDSPLHF
CDR3nt: TGTGCCAGCAGTGAATCTGGTACAGGGGATTCACCCCTCCACTTT

v_gene: TRBV27
j_gene: TRBJ2-5
abundance: -
d_gene: -
CDR3aa: CASSVDNQETQYF
CDR3nt: TGTGCCAGCAGTGTGGATAATCAGGAGACCCAGTACTTC

v_gene: TRBV19
j_gene: TRBJ1-5
abundance: -
d_gene: TRBD1
CDR3aa: CASGGQGHNQPQHF
CDR3nt: TGTGCCAGTGGGGGACAGGGGCACAATCAGCCCCAGCATTTT

v_gene: TRBV2
j_gene: TRBJ2-3
abundance: -
d_gene: TRBD2
CDR3aa: CASSQGLAASTDTQYF
CDR3nt: TGTGCCAGCAGTCAGGGACTAGCGGCCTCCACAGATACGCAGTATTTT

v_gene: TRBV6-6
j_gene: TRBJ1-2
abundance: -
d_gene: -
CDR3aa: CASYGTIYGYTF
CDR3nt: TGTGCCAGCTACGGGACTATCTATGGCTACACCTTC

v_gene: TRBV18
j_gene: TRBJ2-3
abundance: -
d_gene: -
CDR3aa: CASSPPSDIHTQYF
CDR3nt: TGTGCCAGCTCACCACCCTCGGACATCCATACGCAGTATTTT

v_gene: TRBV6-4
j_gene: TRBJ1-2
abundance: -
d_gene: -
CDR3aa: CASSDSREGLGGYTF
CDR3nt: TGTGCCAGCAGTGACTCGCGGGAGGGGCTAGGAGGCTACACCTTC

v_gene: TRBV5-6
j_gene: TRBJ2-3
abundance: -
d_gene: -
CDR3aa: CASSAGPPDTQYF
CDR3nt: TGTGCCAGCAGCGCGGGACCCCCAGATACGCAGTATTTT

v_gene: TRBV30
j_gene: TRBJ1-2
abundance: once
d_gene: -
CDR3aa: CAWSGTLNYGYTF
CDR3nt: TGTGCCTGGAGTGGGACACTTAACTATGGCTACACCTTC

v_gene: TRBV28
j_gene: TRBJ1-6
abundance: -
d_gene: -
CDR3aa: CASSAHRVKTYNSPLHF
CDR3nt: TGTGCCAGCAGTGCCCACAGGGTAAAGACCTATAATTCACCCCTCCACTTT

v_gene: TRBV7-7
j_gene: TRBJ1-1
abundance: -
d_gene: -
CDR3aa: CASSTGPNTEAFF
CDR3nt: TGTGCCAGCAGCACGGGACCAAACACTGAAGCTTTCTTT

v_gene: TRBV2
j_gene: TRBJ1-5
abundance: -
d_gene: TRBD1
CDR3aa: CASSGQGYQPQHF
CDR3nt: TGTGCCAGCAGCGGACAGGGGTATCAGCCCCAGCATTTT

v_gene: TRBV11-2
j_gene: TRBJ2-1
abundance: -
d_gene: -
CDR3aa: CASSGGFPYNEQFF
CDR3nt: TGTGCCAGCAGCGGCGGTTTCCCCTACAATGAGCAGTTCTTC

v_gene: TRBV27
j_gene: TRBJ2-7
abundance: -
d_gene: -
CDR3aa: CASSLRAGGTSYEQYF
CDR3nt: TGTGCCAGCAGTTTACGGGCTGGGGGGACCTCCTACGAGCAGTACTTC

v_gene: TRBV7-2
j_gene: TRBJ2-3
abundance: -
d_gene: -
CDR3aa: CASSSTRTDTQYF
CDR3nt: TGTGCCAGCAGCTCAACACGCACAGATACGCAGTATTTT

v_gene: TRBV5-5
j_gene: TRBJ2-1
abundance: -
d_gene: TRBD2
CDR3aa: CASSLGAARTSVSSYNEQFF
CDR3nt: TGTGCCAGCAGCTTGGGGGCAGCCCGGACTAGCGTGAGCTCCTACAATGAGCAGTTCTTC

v_gene: TRBV6-5
j_gene: TRBJ2-7
abundance: -
d_gene: -
CDR3aa: CASSYFGASYEQYF
CDR3nt: TGTGCCAGCAGTTACTTCGGGGCATCCTACGAGCAGTACTTC

v_gene: TRBV28
j_gene: TRBJ2-7
abundance: -
d_gene: TRBD1
CDR3aa: CASSIRTGRHEQYF
CDR3nt: TGTGCCAGCAGTATCCGGACAGGGCGCCACGAGCAGTACTTC

v_gene: TRBV4-3
j_gene: TRBJ2-3
abundance: -
d_gene: -
CDR3aa: CASSQGRSRAHTQYF
CDR3nt: TGCGCCAGCAGCCAAGGAAGAAGCAGGGCTCATACGCAGTATTTT

v_gene: TRBV10-3
j_gene: TRBJ2-5
abundance: -
d_gene: -
CDR3aa: CAISENLGRAGLETQYF
CDR3nt: TGTGCCATCAGTGAGAACCTGGGCCGGGCCGGATTGGAGACCCAGTACTTC

v_gene: TRBV5-6
j_gene: TRBJ1-4
abundance: -
d_gene: TRBD1
CDR3aa: CASSFGDRGGKLFF
CDR3nt: TGTGCCAGCAGCTTTGGTGACAGGGGAGGGAAACTGTTTTTT

v_gene: TRBV6-6
j_gene: TRBJ1-2
abundance: -
d_gene: -
CDR3aa: CASSYGGANGYTF
CDR3nt: TGTGCCAGCAGTTACGGGGGGGCGAATGGCTACACCTTC